The sequence of this TCR beta chain was determined in a study of blood T cell repertoires in COVID-19. Study-wide context: Some COVID-19 samples were acute and others convalescent; all came from the United States, Italy and Spain. T cells, B-cell-depleted T cells, or PBMCs supplied cDNA or gDNA.

Original processing notes: Estimation of nucleated cell counts relied on the amplification of reference gene primers. Libraries were prepared by immunoSEQ multiplex PCR; TCRdb keeps only in-frame clonotypes and omits some of them. V and J calls plus clone size are reproduced from that table; the DNA served to infer D and trimming. The table records more than 250,000 clones, approximately 82% of them present only once. V lost 8 bases to trimming and J lost 3 bases, with 16 bases between them. The CDR3 is 14 residues long. Germline V CDR1 and CDR2: MNHEY, SVGAGI. The rearrangement links TRBV6-5 to TRBJ1-1, with D possibly matching TRBD1 (6 bases). Sequenced material: peripheral blood. The clonotype comes from a woman between 45 and 60 years old with acute or convalescent COVID-19. The CDR3 reads CASAKKGEHTEAFF. The CDR3 DNA follows: TGTGCCAGCGCCAAGAAGGGGGAGCACACTGAAGCTTTCTTT.